The clone carrying this T cell receptor (beta chain) was found once. The repertoire was sequenced with immunoSEQ multiplex PCR; TCRdb's copy has only in-frame clones and lacks some. In the table there are approximately 390,000 clones, 90% of which are singletons. The data derive from a study of blood T cell repertoires in COVID-19. V was clipped by 5 bases and J by 4 bases, with 15 bases between them. CDR3 length equals 15 residues. The germline V gene has CDR1 SGHTA and CDR2 FQGNSA. This sequence was found in a man younger than 35 with active or convalescent COVID-19. The specimen was peripheral blood. V usage is TRBV7-2 and J usage is TRBJ2-1, with D maybe TRBD1 (5 bases). CDR3 sequence reads: CASSPGRGVYNEQFF. The CDR3 nucleotides read TGTGCCAGCAGCCCCGGAAGGGGTGTTTACAATGAGCAGTTCTTC.